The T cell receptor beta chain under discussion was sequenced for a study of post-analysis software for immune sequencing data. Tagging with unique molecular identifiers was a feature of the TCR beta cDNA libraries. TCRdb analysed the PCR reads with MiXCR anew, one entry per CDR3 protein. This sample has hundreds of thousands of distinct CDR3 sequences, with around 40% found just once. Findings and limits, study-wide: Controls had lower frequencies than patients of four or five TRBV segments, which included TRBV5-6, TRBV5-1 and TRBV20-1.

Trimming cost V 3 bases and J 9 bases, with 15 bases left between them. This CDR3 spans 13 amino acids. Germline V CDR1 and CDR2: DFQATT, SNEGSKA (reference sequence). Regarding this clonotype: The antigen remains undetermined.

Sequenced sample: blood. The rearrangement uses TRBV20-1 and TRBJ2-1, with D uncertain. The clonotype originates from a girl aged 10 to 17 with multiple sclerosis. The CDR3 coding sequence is TGCAGTGCTAGGGGGATTATTAGTGGTGAGCAGTTCTTC. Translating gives CSARGIISGEQFF.